A single sample gave rise to the 15 T cell receptor beta chains below, sequenced in a study of T cells in localized non-small cell lung cancer. Here immunoSEQ multiplex PCR was the method, and the copy in TCRdb shows in-frame clones only, minus some. The sample records 20,000 to 25,000 clones, 65% to 85% being singletons. Here the sequenced sample was peripheral blood, taken before any cancer treatment. All receptors come from a man between 40 and 69 years old with stage I lung adenocarcinoma.

The chain uses TRBV5-6 and TRBJ2-7, with D maybe TRBD1 (5 bases). The germline V gene has CDR1 SGHDT and CDR2 YYEEEE. CDR3 length: 15 residues. Trimming stripped 0 bases from V and 2 bases from J, with 12 bases between. CDR3 in DNA: TGTGCCAGCAGCTTGGGACAGCCGACTCCCTACGAGCAGTACTTC. This translates into CASSLGQPTPYEQYF.

The rearrangement links TRBV10-3 to TRBJ2-2; 8 positions match TRBD1. CDR3 length equals 15 residues. V lost 2 bases to trimming and J lost 7 bases; unmatched junction nucleotides: 6. Germline V gene data show CDR1 as ENHRY and CDR2 as SYGVKD. CDR3: CAISETQGGGGELFF. DNA for the CDR3: TGTGCCATCAGTGAGACACAGGGGGGTGGCGGGGAGCTGTTTTTT.

The chain recombines TRBV4-2 with TRBJ2-5, with 10 bases fitting TRBD2. V dropped 1 base and J dropped 7; count of bases not matched to a gene: 6. The CDR3 contains 15 residues. CDR1 is LGHNA and CDR2 is YNFKEQ in the germline V gene. The CDR3 here is CASSQGLAGEGTQYF. As DNA, the CDR3 is TGTGCCAGCAGCCAAGGGCTAGCGGGAGAGGGGACCCAGTACTTC.

The chain links TRBV7-8 to TRBJ2-7; D not resolved. Per germline, CDR1 SGHVS and CDR2 FQNEAQ. The V end lost 1 base, the J end lost 4 bases, and 14 bases lay between the germline ends. This CDR3 is built from 15 residues. The CDR3 nucleotides are TGTGCCAGCAGCTTAGGCTCCCCCGTTACTTACGAGCAGTACTTC. This encodes CASSLGSPVTYEQYF.

As regards this clone: Germline and junction disagree at one end, which may indicate a read error. This chain uses TRBV5-5 with TRBJ2-5, with no clear D. There are 16 residues in the CDR3. CDR1 and CDR2 (germline): SGHKS, YYEKEE (reference sequence). The CDR3 protein is CASSAFVRHPQETRYF. CDR3 coding DNA: TGTGCCAGCAGCGCTTTCGTCCGTCACCCCCAAGAGACCCGGTACTTC.

The J gene is TRBJ2-7, the V gene TRBV7-9; 7 bases align to TRBD1. From germline, CDR1 is SEHNR and CDR2 FQNEAQ (reference sequence). J lost 2 bases, V lost 6 bases, and 10 bases had no gene match. This CDR3 has 15 residues. The CDR3 protein is CASSPPPGQTYEQYF. CDR3 nucleotides: TGTGCCAGCAGTCCCCCCCCGGGACAGACCTACGAGCAGTACTTC.

CDR3 in amino acids: CASSRTLAGESEQYF. As DNA, the CDR3 is TGCGCCAGCAGTCGGACACTAGCGGGAGAATCCGAGCAGTACTTC. V is TRBV4-3 and J is TRBJ2-7; TRBD2 agrees at 11 bases. This CDR3 is built from 15 residues. V gave up 6 bases and J gave up 6 bases; unmatched junction bases: 10. The germline V gene encodes CDR1 LGHNA and CDR2 YSLEER.

The V call is TRBV2, the J call TRBJ1-4, with a weak D call TRBD1 (5 bases). This CDR3 is 15 amino acids long. V gave up 7 bases and J gave up 5 bases, with 17 bases separating them. Germline loops: CDR1 SNHLY, CDR2 FYNNEI. The CDR3 reads CASTINGAFNEKLFF. The DNA for the CDR3 is TGTGCCAGCACGATTAATGGGGCCTTCAATGAAAAACTGTTTTTT.

The chain carries TRBV7-9 and TRBJ1-6, with TRBD1 as a possible D gene (6 bases). Germline CDR1 reads SEHNR; CDR2 reads FQNEAQ (reference sequence). The CDR3 is made up of 13 amino acids. Trimming took 3 bases from V and 10 from J, leaving 10 bases between them. The CDR3: CASSFTGSSPLHF. DNA for the CDR3: TGTGCCAGCAGCTTTACAGGGAGCTCACCCCTCCACTTT. Full variable domain (rest looked up from reference TRBV7-9 and TRBJ1-6): DTGVSQNPRHKITKRGQNVTFRCDPISEHNRLYWYRQTLGQGPEFLTYFQNEAQLEKSRLLSDRFSAERPKGSFSTLEIQRTEQGDSAMYLCASSFTGSSPLHFGNGTRLTVT.

This chain uses TRBV4-1 with TRBJ2-7; 8 bases line up with TRBD1. CDR1 MGHRA and CDR2 YSYEKL come from the germline V gene. There are 15 residues in the CDR3. V shed 4 bases and J 7 bases; nucleotides not matched to a gene: 12. The CDR3 loop is CASSPRTSGGHEQYF. In nucleotides, the CDR3 is TGCGCCAGCAGCCCCCGAACCTCAGGGGGCCATGAGCAGTACTTC.

This rearrangement joins TRBV29-1 to TRBJ1-5; D remains unclear. This CDR3 region has 13 residues. Trimming cost V 3 bases and J 7 bases, with 13 bases left between them. Germline V gene lookup returns CDR1 SQVTM and CDR2 ANQGSEA. CDR3 DNA sequence: TGCAGCGTTGACGTGGGCGCTGGGCAGCCCCAGCATTTT. Translation: CSVDVGAGQPQHF.

The J gene is TRBJ1-4, the V gene TRBV7-9; 8 bases map to TRBD1. J gave up 8 bases and V 2 bases, and 10 bases lay outside the gene matches. The CDR3 extends over 16 amino acids. CDR1 SEHNR and CDR2 FQNEAQ come from the germline V gene (reference sequence). The CDR3 region has the DNA TGTGCCAGCAGCTTAAGCAGGGGGCTACAGGGAGAAAAACTGTTTTTT. Translation: CASSLSRGLQGEKLFF.

The chain carries TRBV18 and TRBJ2-3; 9 bases map to TRBD1. This CDR3 has 18 amino acids. Germline V lookup: CDR1 KGHSH, CDR2 LQKENI. V lost 2 bases to trimming and J lost 0 bases; unmatched junction nucleotides: 9. Here the CDR3 reads CASSPRGGGTGSTDTQYF. CDR3 bases: TGTGCCAGCTCACCAAGAGGAGGCGGGACAGGGAGCACAGATACGCAGTATTTT.

This chain connects TRBV5-4 to TRBJ2-1; the D is unclear. The V end lost 0 bases, the J end lost 9 bases, and 4 bases lay between the germline ends. CDR1 and CDR2 (germline): SGHNT, YYREEE (reference sequence). CDR3 length equals 11 residues. The DNA for the CDR3 is TGTGCCAGCAGCTTGGACGCTGAGCAGTTCTTC. Amino acids: CASSLDAEQFF.

V is TRBV19 and J is TRBJ2-7, with 11 nucleotides matching TRBD2. The CDR3 loop spans 16 amino acids. Losses at the gene ends were 5 bases for V and 4 bases for J; bases not matched to a gene: 10. The germline CDR1 and CDR2 sequences are LNHDA and SQIVND (reference sequence). The CDR3 reads CASSGRRLAGKYEQYF. CDR3 DNA: TGTGCCAGTAGTGGAAGAAGACTAGCGGGGAAGTACGAGCAGTACTTC. The full variable domain, its missing parts supplied by reference TRBV19 and TRBJ2-7, is DGGITQSPKYLFRKEGQNVTLSCEQNLNHDAMYWYRQDPGQGLRLIYYSQIVNDFQKGDIAEGYSVSREKKESFPLTVTSAQKNPTAFYLCASSGRRLAGKYEQYFGPGTRLTVT.